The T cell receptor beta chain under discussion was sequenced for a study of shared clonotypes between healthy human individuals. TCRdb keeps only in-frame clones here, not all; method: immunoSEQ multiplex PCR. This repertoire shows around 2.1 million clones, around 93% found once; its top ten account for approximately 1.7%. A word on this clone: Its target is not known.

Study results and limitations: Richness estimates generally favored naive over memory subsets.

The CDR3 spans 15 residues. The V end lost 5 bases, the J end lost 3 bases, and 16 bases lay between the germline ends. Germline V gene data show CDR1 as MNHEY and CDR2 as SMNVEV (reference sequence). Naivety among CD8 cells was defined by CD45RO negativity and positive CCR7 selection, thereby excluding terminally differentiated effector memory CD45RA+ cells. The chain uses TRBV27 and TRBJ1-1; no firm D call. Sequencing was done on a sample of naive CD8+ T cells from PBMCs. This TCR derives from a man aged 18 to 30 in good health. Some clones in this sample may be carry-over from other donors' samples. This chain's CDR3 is CASSPRGRLDTEAFF. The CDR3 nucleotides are TGTGCCAGCAGTCCCCGCGGTAGGCTGGACACTGAAGCTTTCTTT.